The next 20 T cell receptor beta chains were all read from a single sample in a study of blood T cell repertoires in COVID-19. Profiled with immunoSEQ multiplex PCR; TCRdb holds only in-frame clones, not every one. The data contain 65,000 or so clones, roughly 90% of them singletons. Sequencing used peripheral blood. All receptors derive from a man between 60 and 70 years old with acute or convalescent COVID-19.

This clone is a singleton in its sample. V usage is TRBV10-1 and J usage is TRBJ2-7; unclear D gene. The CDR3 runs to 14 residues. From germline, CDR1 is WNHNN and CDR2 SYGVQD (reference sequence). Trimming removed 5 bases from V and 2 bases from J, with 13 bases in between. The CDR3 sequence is CASSSGGQPYEQYF. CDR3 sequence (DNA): TGCGCCAGCAGTAGTGGCGGCCAACCCTACGAGCAGTACTTC.

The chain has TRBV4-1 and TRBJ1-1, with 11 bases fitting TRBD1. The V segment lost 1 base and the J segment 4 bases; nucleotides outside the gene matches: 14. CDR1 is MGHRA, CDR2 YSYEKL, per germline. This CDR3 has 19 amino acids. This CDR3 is CASSQGRGGQGARGTEAFF. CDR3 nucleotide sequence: TGCGCCAGCAGCCAAGGGAGGGGAGGACAGGGGGCGCGAGGCACTGAAGCTTTCTTT.

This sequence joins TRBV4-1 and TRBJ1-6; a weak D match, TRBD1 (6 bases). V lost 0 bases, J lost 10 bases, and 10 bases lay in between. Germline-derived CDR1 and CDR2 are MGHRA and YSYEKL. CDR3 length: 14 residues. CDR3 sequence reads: CASSQDRGGSPLHF. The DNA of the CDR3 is TGCGCCAGCAGCCAAGATCGCGGGGGCTCACCCCTCCACTTT.

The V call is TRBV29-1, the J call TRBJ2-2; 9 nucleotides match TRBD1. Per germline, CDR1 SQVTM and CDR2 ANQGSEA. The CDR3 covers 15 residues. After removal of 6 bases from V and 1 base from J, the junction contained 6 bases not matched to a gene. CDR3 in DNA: TGCAGCGTCGGCCCGGGACAGGGGAACACCGGGGAGCTGTTTTTT. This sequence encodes CSVGPGQGNTGELFF.

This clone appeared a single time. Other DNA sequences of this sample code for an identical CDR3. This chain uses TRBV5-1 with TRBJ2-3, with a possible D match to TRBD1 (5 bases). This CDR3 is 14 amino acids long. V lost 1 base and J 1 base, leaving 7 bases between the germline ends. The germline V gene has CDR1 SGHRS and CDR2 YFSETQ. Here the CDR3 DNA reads TGCGCCAGCAGCTTGTTAGGGGGCACAGATACGCAGTATTTT. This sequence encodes CASSLLGGTDTQYF.

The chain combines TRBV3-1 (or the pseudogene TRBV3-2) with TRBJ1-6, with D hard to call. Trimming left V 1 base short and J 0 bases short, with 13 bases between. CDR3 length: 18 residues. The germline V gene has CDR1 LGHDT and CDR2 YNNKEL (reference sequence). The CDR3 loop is CASSQAIPYSSYNSPLHF. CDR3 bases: TGTGCCAGCAGCCAAGCCATTCCTTATAGCTCCTATAATTCACCCCTCCACTTT.

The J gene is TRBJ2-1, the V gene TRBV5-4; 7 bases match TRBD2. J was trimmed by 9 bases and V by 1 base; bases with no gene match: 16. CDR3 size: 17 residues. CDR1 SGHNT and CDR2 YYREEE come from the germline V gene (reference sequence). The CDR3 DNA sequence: TGTGCCAGCAGCTTGTCCCAGCGGGGCCTCCAATATCGTGAGCAGTTCTTC. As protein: CASSLSQRGLQYREQFF.

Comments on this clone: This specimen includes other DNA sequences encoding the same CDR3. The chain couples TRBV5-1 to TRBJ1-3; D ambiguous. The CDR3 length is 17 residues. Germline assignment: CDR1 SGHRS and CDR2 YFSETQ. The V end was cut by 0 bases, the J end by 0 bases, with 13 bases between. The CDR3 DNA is TGCGCCAGCAGCTTGGCCGCGGGCCTGAGCTCTGGAAACACCATATATTTT. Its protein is CASSLAAGLSSGNTIYF.

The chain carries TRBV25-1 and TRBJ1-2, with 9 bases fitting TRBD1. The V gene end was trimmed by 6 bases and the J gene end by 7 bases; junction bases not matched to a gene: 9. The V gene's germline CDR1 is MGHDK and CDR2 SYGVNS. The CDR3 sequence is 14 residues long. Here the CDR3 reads CASRSTGGWGGYTF. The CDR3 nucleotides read TGTGCCAGCAGATCAACAGGGGGCTGGGGTGGCTACACCTTC.

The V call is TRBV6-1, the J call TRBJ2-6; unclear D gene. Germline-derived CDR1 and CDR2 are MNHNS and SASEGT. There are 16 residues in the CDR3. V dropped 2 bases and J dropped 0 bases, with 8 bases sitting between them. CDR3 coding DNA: TGTGCCAGCAGTGAATTAGCTCACTCTGGGGCCAACGTCCTGACTTTC. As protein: CASSELAHSGANVLTF.

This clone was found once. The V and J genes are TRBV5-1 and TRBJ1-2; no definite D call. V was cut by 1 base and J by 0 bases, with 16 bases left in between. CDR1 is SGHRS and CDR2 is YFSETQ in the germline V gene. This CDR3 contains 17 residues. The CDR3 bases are TGCGCCAGCAGCTTGAGTGGAGGCCGGATAGCTAACTATGGCTACACCTTC. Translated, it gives CASSLSGGRIANYGYTF.

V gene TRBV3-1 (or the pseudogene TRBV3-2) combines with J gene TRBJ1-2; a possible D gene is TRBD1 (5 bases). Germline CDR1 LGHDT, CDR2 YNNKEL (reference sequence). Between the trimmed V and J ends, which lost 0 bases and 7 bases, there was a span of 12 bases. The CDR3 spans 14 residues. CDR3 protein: CASSQEGARLGYTF. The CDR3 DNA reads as TGTGCCAGCAGCCAAGAAGGGGCAAGGCTTGGCTACACCTTC.

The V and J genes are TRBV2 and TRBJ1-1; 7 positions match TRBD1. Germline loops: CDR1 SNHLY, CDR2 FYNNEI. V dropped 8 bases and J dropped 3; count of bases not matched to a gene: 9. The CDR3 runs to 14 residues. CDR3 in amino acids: CASGQERGYTEAFF. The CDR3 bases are TGTGCCAGCGGACAGGAACGGGGGTACACTGAAGCTTTCTTT.

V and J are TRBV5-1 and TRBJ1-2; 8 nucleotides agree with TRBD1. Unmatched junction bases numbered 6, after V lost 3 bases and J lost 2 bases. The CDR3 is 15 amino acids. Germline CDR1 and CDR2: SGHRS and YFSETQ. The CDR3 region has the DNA TGCGCCAGCAGCTCGGGACAGGTCGTAAACTATGGCTACACCTTC. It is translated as CASSSGQVVNYGYTF.

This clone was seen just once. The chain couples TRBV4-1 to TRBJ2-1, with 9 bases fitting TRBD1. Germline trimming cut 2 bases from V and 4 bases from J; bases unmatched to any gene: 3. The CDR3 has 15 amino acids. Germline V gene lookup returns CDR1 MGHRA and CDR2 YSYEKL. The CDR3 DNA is TGCGCCAGCAGCCAAAGGGACAGGGAGTACAATGAGCAGTTCTTC. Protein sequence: CASSQRDREYNEQFF.

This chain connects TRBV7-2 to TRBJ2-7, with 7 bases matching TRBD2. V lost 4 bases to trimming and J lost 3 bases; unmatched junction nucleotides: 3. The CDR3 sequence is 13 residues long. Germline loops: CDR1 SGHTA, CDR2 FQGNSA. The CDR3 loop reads CASSSGLYYEQYF. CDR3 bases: TGTGCCAGCAGCTCGGGACTATACTACGAGCAGTACTTC.

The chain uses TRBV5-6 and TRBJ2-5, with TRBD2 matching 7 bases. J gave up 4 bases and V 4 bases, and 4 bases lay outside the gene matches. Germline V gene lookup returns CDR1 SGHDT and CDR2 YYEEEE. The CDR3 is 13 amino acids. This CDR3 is CASSISGGETQYF. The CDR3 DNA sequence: TGTGCCAGCAGCATTTCGGGGGGAGAGACCCAGTACTTC.

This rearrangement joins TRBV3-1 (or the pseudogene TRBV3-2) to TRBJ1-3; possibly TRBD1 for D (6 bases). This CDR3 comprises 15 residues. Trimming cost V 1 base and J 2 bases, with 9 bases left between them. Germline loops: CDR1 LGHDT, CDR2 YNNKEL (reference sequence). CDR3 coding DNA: TGTGCCAGCAGCCAAGGGACAGAGCCTGGAAACACCATATATTTT. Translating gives CASSQGTEPGNTIYF.

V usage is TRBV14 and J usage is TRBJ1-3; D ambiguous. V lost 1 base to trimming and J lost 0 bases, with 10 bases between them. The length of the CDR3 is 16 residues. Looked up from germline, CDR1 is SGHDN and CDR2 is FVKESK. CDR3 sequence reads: CASSQVGLSSGNTIYF. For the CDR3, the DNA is TGTGCCAGCAGCCAAGTGGGCCTGAGCTCTGGAAACACCATATATTTT.

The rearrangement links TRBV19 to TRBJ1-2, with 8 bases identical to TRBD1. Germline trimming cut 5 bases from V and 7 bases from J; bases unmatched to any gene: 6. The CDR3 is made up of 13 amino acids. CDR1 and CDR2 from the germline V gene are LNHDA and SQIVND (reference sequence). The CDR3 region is CASSVGTGGGYTF. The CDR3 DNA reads TGTGCCAGTAGTGTAGGGACAGGTGGTGGCTACACCTTC.